This T cell receptor beta chain was recovered during a study of molecular identifiers for immune sequencing clone quantification (dated by TCRdb to 2017 to 2018). Some background on the complete study: In a replicate experiment, RNA from around 18,000 or 91,000 naive CD8 T cells was split into five aliquots, four of which were sequenced. This methods study benchmarked molecular-identifier clustering-based TCR repertoire sequencing (MIDCIRS) and TCR RNA copy counting, using CD8 T cells to do so.

The CDR3 has 13 amino acids, counting the end cysteine and phenylalanine. Just the 39-base CDR3 DNA is kept, in frame starting at base 1. Cut back by 0 bases and 6 bases, the V and J ends lie 8 bases apart. The germline V gene (reference sequence) sets CDR1 to MNHEY and CDR2 to SMNVEV. In the case of this clonotype: No cognate antigen has been identified for it. The sample holds no much larger clone one base away, and base qualities are not on file.

Libraries of naive CD8 T cells were generated from roughly 20,000 to 1,000,000 sorted cells, with 10%, 30% or 50% of the purified RNA used. On a BD FACSAria II, naive CD8 T cells were FACS-sorted as CD8+CD4-CCR7+CD45RA+ and collected into RLT Plus buffer. To test detection sensitivity, Jurkat RNA equivalent to ten TCR copies was spiked into samples of roughly 18,000-1,100,000 naive CD8 T cells. Enrichment of CD8 T cells was done with RosetteSep CD8+ T Cell Enrichment Cocktail plus Ficoll-Paque, and ACK red cell lysis came afterward. The library was obtained by PCR. Sequencing used an Illumina HiSeq 4000. Bulk TCR libraries were prepared as previously described, using TCR primers listed in Table S5. The Qiagen AllPrep DNA/RNA kit was used to purify total RNA. Reads from multiple sequencing runs of the same library were pooled before analysis. In the paper's pipeline: Only reads with exact TCR constant sequence were kept, trimmed to 150 nt, and grouped by their 12-nt molecular barcodes. Reads in each barcode group were sub-clustered using a 15% Levenshtein threshold, and a quality-weighted consensus sequence was built for each RNA molecule. Non-functional sequences were removed, as were lower-count sequences one edit away from another. Barcode sub-clusters with fewer than 20% of the maximum read count were removed, based on fitting two negative binomial distributions. TCRdb reran the public reads through fastp at Q25 and MiXCR, keeping productive beta chains. Each entry merges the rows of one CDR3 protein and shows their most common DNA and genes. The V and J calls, along with clone size, are taken from TCRdb and not from the paper's own processing. Across this sample there are some 70,000 distinct CDR3 sequences, with 15% to 20% seen only once. About 1.5% of the sample belongs to the ten largest clones.

Overall study outcomes, separate from this receptor: About 3.1 recovered TCR RNA copies per cell were obtained by modeling, versus roughly 10 by digital PCR, implying a capture efficiency of 30% to 35%. The sizes of highly expanded clones could end up underestimated when identical TCR molecules share a barcode. Even against a background of one million naive CD8 T cells, spiked-in Jurkat TCR RNA amounting to a single cell's worth was reported to be detectable. The naive libraries included spiked-in Jurkat TCR RNA (10 copies' worth), and this Jurkat TCR RNA is not part of the donor repertoire. In CMV-specific effector cells, clones with more than 20 RNA copies contained over 99% of molecules, whereas in naive cells such clones contained under 1% of molecules. When barcode sub-clustering was left out, chimeric consensus sequences inflated TCR diversity, with chimeras reaching as high as 47%.

The TCR originated in a human donor in good health. Some libraries in this study had Jurkat cell RNA spiked in. The chain joins TRBV27 to TRBJ1-1, with no confident D gene call. Sequences were obtained from naive CD8+ T cells from blood, with Jurkat cell RNA spiked in. The cell subset or site label on this specimen signifies: FACS-sorted CD8+CD4-CCR7+CD45RA+ naive T cells. The DNA is TGTGCCAGCAGTTTATCAGTGCTGGCTGAAGCTTTCTTT. Its amino acids are CASSLSVLAEAFF.